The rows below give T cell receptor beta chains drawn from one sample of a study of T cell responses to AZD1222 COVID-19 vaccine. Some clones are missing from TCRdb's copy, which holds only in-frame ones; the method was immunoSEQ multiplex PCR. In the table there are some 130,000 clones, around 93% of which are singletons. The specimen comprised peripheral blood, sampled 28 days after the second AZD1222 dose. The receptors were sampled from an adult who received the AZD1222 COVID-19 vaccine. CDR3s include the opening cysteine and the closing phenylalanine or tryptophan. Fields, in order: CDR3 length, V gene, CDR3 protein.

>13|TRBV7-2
CASSLNARYTQYF
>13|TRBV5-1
CASSTGDTGELFF
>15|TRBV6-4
CASSEPLWSNNEQFF
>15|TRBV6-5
CASSYMGLRTDTQYF
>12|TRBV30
CAWKQANTEAFF
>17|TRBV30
CAWSVRTSGRYTDTQYF
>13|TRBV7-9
CASSLLVGYEQYF
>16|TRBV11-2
CASSSWTSGRTDTQYF
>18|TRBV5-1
CASSYGTSLKGFYNEQFF
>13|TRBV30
CAWSVSSNQPQHF
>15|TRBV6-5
CASSSRREGSDTQYF
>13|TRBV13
CASSLGMDGELFF
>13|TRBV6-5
CASSYGRAGELFF
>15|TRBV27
CASSLFGRGPDTQYF
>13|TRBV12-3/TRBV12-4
CASRPWGYTEAFF
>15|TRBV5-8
CASSPRTGGHYGYTF
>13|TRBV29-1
CSFGGGRYNEQFF
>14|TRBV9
CASSVEGWANVLTF
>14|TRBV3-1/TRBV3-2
CASSQEGSGNTIYF
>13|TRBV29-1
CSEMTSGSNEQFF
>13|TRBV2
CASRDSRGQPQHF
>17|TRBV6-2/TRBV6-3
CASSRQLVSSGANVLTF
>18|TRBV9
CASSVHPGTATSGNTIYF
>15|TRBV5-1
CASSLEQLSTGELFF
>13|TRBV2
CASRAGTSYEQYF
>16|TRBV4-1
CASSQSGDIVNTEAFF
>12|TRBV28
CASSGPAGGAFF
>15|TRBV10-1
CASSPAQVNTGELFF
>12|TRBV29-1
CSVREGAGGYTF
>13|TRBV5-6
CASSLRPNTEAFF
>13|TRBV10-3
CAISGQGNQPQHF
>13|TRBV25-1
CASNKQGNYGYTF
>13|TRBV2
CAGTKTQNTEAFF
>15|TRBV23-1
CASSQSGTGCSPLHF
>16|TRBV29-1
CSVEGRLGLVRETQYF
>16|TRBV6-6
CASSYPQGRGYTEAFF
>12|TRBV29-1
CSVGRSAGELFF
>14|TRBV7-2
CASSSTGLNNEQFF
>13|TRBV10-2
CASSEQGNQPQHF
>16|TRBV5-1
CASSPRRQGVDSPLHF
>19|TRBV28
CASSLPTSGRVVGTDTQYF
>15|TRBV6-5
CASALTDTINQPQHF
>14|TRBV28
CASNKLAGAGELFF
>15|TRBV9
CASSLSGGGFNEQFF
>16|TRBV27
CASSFVTRGIQETQYF
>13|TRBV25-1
CASTASQGQPQHF